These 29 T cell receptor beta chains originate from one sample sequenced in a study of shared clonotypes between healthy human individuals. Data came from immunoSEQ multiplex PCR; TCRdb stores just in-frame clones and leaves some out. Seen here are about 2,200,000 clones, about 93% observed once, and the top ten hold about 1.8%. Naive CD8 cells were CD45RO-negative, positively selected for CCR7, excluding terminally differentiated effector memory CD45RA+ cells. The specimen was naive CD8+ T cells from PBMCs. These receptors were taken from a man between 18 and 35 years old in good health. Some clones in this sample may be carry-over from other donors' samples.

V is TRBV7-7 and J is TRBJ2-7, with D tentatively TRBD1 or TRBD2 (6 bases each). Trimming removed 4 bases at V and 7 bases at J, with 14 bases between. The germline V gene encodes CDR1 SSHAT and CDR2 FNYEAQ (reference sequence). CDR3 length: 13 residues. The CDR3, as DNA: TGTGCCAGCAGCTCCGGGAGCCAGGGGGAGCAGTACTTC. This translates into CASSSGSQGEQYF.

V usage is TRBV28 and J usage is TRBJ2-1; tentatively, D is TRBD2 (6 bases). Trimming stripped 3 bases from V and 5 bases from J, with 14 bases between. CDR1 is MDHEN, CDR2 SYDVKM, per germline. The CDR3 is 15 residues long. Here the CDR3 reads CASSFPLGLDNEQFF. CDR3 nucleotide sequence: TGTGCCAGCAGTTTCCCCCTGGGACTGGACAATGAGCAGTTCTTC.

Here the CDR3 reads CASSPSGMNTGELFF. In DNA form, the CDR3 reads TGTGCCAGCAGCCCCAGCGGGATGAACACCGGGGAGCTGTTTTTT. J is TRBJ2-2 and V is TRBV9, with TRBD2 matching 7 bases. Germline CDR1 SGDLS, CDR2 YYNGEE. The CDR3 has 15 amino acids. Trimming took 4 bases from V and 1 from J; bases not matched to a gene: 4. Combining the CDR3 with reference TRBV9 and TRBJ2-2 gives the whole variable domain DSGVTQTPKHLITATGQRVTLRCSPRSGDLSVYWYQQSLDQGLQFLIQYYNGEERAKGNILERFSAQQFPDLHSELNLSSLELGDSALYFCASSPSGMNTGELFFGEGSRLTVL.

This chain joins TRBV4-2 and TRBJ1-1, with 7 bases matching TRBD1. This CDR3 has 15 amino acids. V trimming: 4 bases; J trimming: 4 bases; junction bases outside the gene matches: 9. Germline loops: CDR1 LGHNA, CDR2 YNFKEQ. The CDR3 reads CASSPPGGGGTEAFF. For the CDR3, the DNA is TGTGCCAGCAGCCCCCCAGGGGGTGGAGGCACTGAAGCTTTCTTT.

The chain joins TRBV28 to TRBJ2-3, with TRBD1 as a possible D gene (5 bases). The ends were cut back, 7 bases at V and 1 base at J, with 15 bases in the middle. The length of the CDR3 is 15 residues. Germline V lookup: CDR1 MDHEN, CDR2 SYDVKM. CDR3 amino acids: CASTLGLTGTDTQYF. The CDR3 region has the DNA TGTGCCAGCACCCTGGGGCTTACTGGCACAGATACGCAGTATTTT.

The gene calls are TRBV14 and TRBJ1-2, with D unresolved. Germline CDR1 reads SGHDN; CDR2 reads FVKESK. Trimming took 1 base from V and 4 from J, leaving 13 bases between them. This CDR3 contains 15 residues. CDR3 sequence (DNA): TGTGCCAGCAGCCAAGTCAGTGGAGGGCTCTATGGCTACACCTTC. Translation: CASSQVSGGLYGYTF. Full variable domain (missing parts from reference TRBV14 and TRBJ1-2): EAGVTQFPSHSVIEKGQTVTLRCDPISGHDNLYWYRRVMGKEIKFLLHFVKESKQDESGMPNNRFLAERTGGTYSTLKVQPAELEDSGVYFCASSQVSGGLYGYTFGSGTRLTVV.

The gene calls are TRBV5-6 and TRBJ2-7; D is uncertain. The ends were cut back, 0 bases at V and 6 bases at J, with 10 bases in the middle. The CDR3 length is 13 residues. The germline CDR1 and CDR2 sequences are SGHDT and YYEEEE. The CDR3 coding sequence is TGTGCCAGCAGCTTGGATTTTCGCCCCGAGCAGTACTTC. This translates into CASSLDFRPEQYF.

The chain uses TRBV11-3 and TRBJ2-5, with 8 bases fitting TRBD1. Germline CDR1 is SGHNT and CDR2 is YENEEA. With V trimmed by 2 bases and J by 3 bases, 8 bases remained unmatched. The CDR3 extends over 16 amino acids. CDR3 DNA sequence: TGTGCCAGCAGCTTACGTCGGACAGGGTTGGAAGAGACCCAGTACTTC. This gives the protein CASSLRRTGLEETQYF.

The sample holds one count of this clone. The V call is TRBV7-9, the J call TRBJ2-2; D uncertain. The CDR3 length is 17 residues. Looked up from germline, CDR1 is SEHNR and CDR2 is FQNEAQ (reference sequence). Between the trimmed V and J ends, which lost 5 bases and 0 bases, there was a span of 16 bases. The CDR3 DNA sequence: TGTGCCAGCAGCCCTCTGCACACCTTCGCGAACACCGGGGAGCTGTTTTTT. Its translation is CASSPLHTFANTGELFF.

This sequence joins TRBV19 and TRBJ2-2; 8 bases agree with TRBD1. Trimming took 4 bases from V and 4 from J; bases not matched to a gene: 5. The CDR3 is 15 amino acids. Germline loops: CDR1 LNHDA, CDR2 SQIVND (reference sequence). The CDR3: CASSSRQGTTGELFF. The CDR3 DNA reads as TGTGCCAGTAGTAGCCGACAGGGGACCACCGGGGAGCTGTTTTTT. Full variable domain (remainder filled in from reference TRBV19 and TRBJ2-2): DGGITQSPKYLFRKEGQNVTLSCEQNLNHDAMYWYRQDPGQGLRLIYYSQIVNDFQKGDIAEGYSVSREKKESFPLTVTSAQKNPTAFYLCASSSRQGTTGELFFGEGSRLTVL.

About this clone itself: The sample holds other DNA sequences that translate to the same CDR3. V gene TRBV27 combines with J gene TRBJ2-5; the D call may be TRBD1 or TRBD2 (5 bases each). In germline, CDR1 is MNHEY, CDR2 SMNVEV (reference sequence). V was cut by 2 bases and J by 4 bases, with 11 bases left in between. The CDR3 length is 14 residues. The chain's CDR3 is CASSLRVRGETQYF. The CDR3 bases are TGTGCCAGCAGTTTACGGGTGAGGGGAGAGACCCAGTACTTC.

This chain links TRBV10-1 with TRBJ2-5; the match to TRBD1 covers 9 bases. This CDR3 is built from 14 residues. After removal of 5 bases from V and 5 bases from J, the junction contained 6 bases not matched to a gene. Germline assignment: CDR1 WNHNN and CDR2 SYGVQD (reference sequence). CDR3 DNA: TGCGCCAGCAGTAGGGACAGGGTCCAGGAGACCCAGTACTTC. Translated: CASSRDRVQETQYF.

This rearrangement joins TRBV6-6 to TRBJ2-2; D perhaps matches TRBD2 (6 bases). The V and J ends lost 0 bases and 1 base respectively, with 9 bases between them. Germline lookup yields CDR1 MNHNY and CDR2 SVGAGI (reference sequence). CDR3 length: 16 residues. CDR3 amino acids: CASSYSVGGNTGELFF. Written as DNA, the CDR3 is TGTGCCAGCAGTTACTCGGTGGGAGGGAACACCGGGGAGCTGTTTTTT.

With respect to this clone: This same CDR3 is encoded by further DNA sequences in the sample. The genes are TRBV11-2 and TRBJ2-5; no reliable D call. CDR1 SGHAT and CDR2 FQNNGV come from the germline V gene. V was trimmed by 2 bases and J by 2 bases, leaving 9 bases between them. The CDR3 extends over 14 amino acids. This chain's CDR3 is CASSLIPGQETQYF. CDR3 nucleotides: TGTGCCAGCAGCTTAATTCCCGGACAAGAGACCCAGTACTTC.

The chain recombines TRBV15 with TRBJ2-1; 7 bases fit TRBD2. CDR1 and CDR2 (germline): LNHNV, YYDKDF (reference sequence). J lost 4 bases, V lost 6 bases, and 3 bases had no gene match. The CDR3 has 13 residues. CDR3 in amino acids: CATRGEGYNEQFF. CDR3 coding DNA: TGTGCCACCAGGGGGGAGGGATACAATGAGCAGTTCTTC.

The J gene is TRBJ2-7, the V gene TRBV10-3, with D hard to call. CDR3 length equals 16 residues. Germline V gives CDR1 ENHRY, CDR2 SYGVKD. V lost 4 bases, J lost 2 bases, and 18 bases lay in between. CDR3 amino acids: CAISAEWDGKTYEQYF. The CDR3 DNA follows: TGTGCCATCAGTGCGGAGTGGGATGGTAAAACCTACGAGCAGTACTTC.

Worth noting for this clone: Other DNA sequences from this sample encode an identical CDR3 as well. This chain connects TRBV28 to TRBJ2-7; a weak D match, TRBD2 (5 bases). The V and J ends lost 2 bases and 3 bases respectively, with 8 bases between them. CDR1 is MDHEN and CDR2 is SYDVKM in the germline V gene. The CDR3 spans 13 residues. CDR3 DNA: TGTGCCAGCAGTTTAGCCGGGAACTACGAGCAGTACTTC. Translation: CASSLAGNYEQYF.

The CDR3 loop is CASSPLGGGLDTQYF. CDR3 nucleotides: TGTGCCAGCAGCCCCCTTGGGGGAGGGCTGGATACGCAGTATTTT. V and J are TRBV4-2 and TRBJ2-3; 7 bases are a match to TRBD2. This CDR3 comprises 15 residues. V shed 4 bases, J shed 6 bases, and the junction held 10 bases outside the gene matches. From germline, CDR1 is LGHNA and CDR2 YNFKEQ.

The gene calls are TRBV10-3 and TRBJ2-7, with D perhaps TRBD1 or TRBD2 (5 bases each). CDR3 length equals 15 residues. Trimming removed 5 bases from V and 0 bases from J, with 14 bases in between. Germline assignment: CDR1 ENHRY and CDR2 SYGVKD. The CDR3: CAISLGAESSYEQYF. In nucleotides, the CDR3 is TGTGCCATCAGTCTCGGGGCGGAATCCTCCTACGAGCAGTACTTC.

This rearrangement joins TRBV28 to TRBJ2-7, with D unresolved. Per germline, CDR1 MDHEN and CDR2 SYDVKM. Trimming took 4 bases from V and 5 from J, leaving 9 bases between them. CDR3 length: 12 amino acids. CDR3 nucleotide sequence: TGTGCCAGCAGTTCAGGACGTCACGAGCAGTACTTC. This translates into CASSSGRHEQYF.

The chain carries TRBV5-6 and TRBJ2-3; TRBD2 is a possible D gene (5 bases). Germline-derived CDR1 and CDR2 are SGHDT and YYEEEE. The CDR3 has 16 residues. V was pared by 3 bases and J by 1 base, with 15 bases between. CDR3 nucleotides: TGTGCCAGCAGCTATAAGGACTTCTCTGGCACAGATACGCAGTATTTT. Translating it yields CASSYKDFSGTDTQYF. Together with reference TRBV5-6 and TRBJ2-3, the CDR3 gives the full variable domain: DAGVTQSPTHLIKTRGQQVTLRCSPKSGHDTVSWYQQALGQGPQFIFQYYEEEERQRGNFPDRFSGHQFPNYSSELNVNALLLGDSALYLCASSYKDFSGTDTQYFGPGTRLTVL.

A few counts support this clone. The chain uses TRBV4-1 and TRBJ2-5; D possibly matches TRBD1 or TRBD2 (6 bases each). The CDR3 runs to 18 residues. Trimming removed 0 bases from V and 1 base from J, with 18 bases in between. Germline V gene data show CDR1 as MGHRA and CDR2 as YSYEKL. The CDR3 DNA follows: TGCGCCAGCAGCCAAGAAGTTAGGAGGGTAGGGGGCCAAGAGACCCAGTACTTC. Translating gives CASSQEVRRVGGQETQYF.

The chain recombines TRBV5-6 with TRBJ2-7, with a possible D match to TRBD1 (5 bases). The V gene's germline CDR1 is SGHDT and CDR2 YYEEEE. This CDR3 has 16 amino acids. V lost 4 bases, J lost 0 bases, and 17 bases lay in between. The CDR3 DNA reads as TGTGCCAGCAGCGCCCCTCAGGGTATCTTCTCCTACGAGCAGTACTTC. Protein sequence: CASSAPQGIFSYEQYF. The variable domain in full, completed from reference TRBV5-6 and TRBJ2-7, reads DAGVTQSPTHLIKTRGQQVTLRCSPKSGHDTVSWYQQALGQGPQFIFQYYEEEERQRGNFPDRFSGHQFPNYSSELNVNALLLGDSALYLCASSAPQGIFSYEQYFGPGTRLTVT.

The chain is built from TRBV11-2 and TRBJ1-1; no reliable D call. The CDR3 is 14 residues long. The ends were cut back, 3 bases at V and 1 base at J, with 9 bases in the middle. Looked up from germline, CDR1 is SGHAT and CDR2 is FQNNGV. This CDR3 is CASSLLMRNTEAFF. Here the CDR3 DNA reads TGTGCCAGCAGCTTGTTGATGAGGAACACTGAAGCTTTCTTT. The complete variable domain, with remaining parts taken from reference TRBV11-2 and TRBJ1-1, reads EAGVAQSPRYKIIEKRQSVAFWCNPISGHATLYWYQQILGQGPKLLIQFQNNGVVDDSQLPKDRFSAERLKGVDSTLKIQPAKLEDSAVYLCASSLLMRNTEAFFGQGTRLTVV.

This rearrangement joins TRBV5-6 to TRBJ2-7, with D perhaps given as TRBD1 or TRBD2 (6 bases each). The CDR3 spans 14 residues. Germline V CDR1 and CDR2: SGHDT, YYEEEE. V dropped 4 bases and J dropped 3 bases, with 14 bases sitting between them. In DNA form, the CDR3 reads TGTGCCAGCAGCCTGGGGGGCAGGATCTACGAGCAGTACTTC. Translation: CASSLGGRIYEQYF.

The CDR3 DNA follows: TGTGCCAGCAGTCAAAGCAGGACTAGCGGTACCTACGAGCAGTACTTC. Translation: CASSQSRTSGTYEQYF. The chain combines TRBV28 with TRBJ2-7, with TRBD2 identical over 10 bases. V was clipped by 5 bases and J by 2 bases; unmatched bases: 9. The CDR3 extends over 16 amino acids. Germline values: CDR1 MDHEN, CDR2 SYDVKM.

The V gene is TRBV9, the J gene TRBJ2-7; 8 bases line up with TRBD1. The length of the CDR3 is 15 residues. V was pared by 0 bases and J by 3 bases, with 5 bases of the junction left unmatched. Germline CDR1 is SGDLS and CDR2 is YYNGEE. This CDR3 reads CASSVGGTGLYEQYF. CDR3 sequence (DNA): TGTGCCAGCAGCGTAGGGGGGACAGGCCTCTACGAGCAGTACTTC.

In DNA, the CDR3 is TGTGCCAGCAGCTTAAACACGGACGGGCGGGAGCAGTTCTTC. This sequence encodes CASSLNTDGREQFF. This rearrangement joins TRBV7-3 to TRBJ2-1; D gene unclear. Germline V lookup: CDR1 SGHTA, CDR2 FQGTGA. This CDR3 is built from 14 residues. Trimming cost V 1 base and J 10 bases, with 14 bases left between them.

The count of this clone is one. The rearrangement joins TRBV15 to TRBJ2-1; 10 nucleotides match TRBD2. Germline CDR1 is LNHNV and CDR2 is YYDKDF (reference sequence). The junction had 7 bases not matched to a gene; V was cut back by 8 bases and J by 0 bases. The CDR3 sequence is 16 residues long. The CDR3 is CATRGLAESSYNEQFF. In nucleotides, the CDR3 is TGTGCCACCCGTGGACTAGCGGAGAGCTCCTACAATGAGCAGTTCTTC.